This T cell receptor beta chain was sequenced for a study of blood T cell repertoires in COVID-19. Trimming at V came to 6 bases and at J to 5 bases, leaving 3 bases not matched to a gene. This CDR3 has 12 amino acids. Germline-derived CDR1 and CDR2 are SNHLY and FYNNEI. Assay: immunoSEQ multiplex PCR; the TCRdb copy retains only in-frame clones and omits some. The data hold about 180,000 clones, with approximately 84% observed a single time. Concerning this clone itself: Different DNA sequences within this sample yield the same CDR3.

The sequence came from a human donor in a cohort sampled during active COVID-19. V is TRBV2 and J is TRBJ2-7; TRBD1 matches at 8 bases. The sequenced material came from peripheral blood. The CDR3 here is CASSLTGDEQYF. Here the CDR3 DNA reads TGTGCCAGCAGCTTGACAGGGGACGAGCAGTACTTC.